The 9 T cell receptor beta chains listed next were all sequenced from one sample in a study of blood T cell repertoires in COVID-19. Repertoires were generated with immunoSEQ multiplex PCR, while TCRdb's copy carries only in-frame clones and drops some. The repertoire holds under 200,000 clones, with 75% to 90% as singletons. Sequencing input: peripheral blood. These receptors were obtained from a woman aged 40 to 55 with acute or convalescent COVID-19.

The chain uses TRBV3-1 (or the pseudogene TRBV3-2) and TRBJ1-1; 9 positions agree with TRBD1. CDR1 LGHDT and CDR2 YNNKEL come from the germline V gene (reference sequence). The CDR3 sequence is 14 residues long. V lost 6 bases to trimming and J lost 5 bases; unmatched junction nucleotides: 7. CDR3 DNA: TGTGCCAGCAGACCGACAGGGGGAAATACTGAAGCTTTCTTT. This sequence encodes CASRPTGGNTEAFF.

V is TRBV7-9 and J is TRBJ2-1, with no clear D. The CDR3 extends over 11 amino acids. Germline loops: CDR1 SEHNR, CDR2 FQNEAQ (reference sequence). V was clipped by 7 bases and J by 4 bases, with 5 bases between them. CDR3 bases: TGTGCCAGCACCCGGTACAATGAGCAGTTCTTC. Its protein product is CASTRYNEQFF.

V usage is TRBV30 and J usage is TRBJ2-7; 8 bases map to TRBD1. The CDR3 is 14 residues long. V was pared by 1 base and J by 2 bases, with 4 bases of the junction left unmatched. Germline loops: CDR1 GTSNPN, CDR2 SVGIG (reference sequence). The CDR3 DNA reads TGTGCCTGGAGTGCCGGGACAGGCCCCTACGAGCAGTACTTC. This gives the protein CAWSAGTGPYEQYF. The full variable domain, completed using reference TRBV30 and TRBJ2-7, is SQTIHQWPATLVQPVGSPLSLECTVEGTSNPNLYWYRQAAGRGLQLLFYSVGIGQISSEVPQNLSASRPQDRQFILSSKKLLLSDSGFYLCAWSAGTGPYEQYFGPGTRLTVT.

The J gene is TRBJ2-7, the V gene TRBV21-1; the table assigns TRBD1, which was not confirmed against the DNA. TRBV21-1 represents a pseudogene. The CDR3 has 18 residues. CDR3 protein: CASSTPSRQGDFPYEQYF. The CDR3 DNA is TGTGCCAGCAGCACCCCCTCCCGGCAGGGCGATTTTCCCTACGAGCAGTACTTC.

The genes are TRBV5-1 and TRBJ2-1; TRBD2 matches at 7 bases. The CDR3 runs to 16 residues. From germline, CDR1 is SGHRS and CDR2 YFSETQ. The V gene end was trimmed by 4 bases and the J gene end by 0 bases; junction bases not matched to a gene: 7. DNA for the CDR3: TGCGCCAGCAGCACCCAGGGCGGGGGCTCCTACAATGAGCAGTTCTTC. Translation: CASSTQGGGSYNEQFF.

The rearrangement joins TRBV6-5 to TRBJ1-2; D unresolved. Germline CDR1 and CDR2: MNHEY and SVGAGI. The V and J ends lost 0 bases and 8 bases respectively, with 10 bases between them. The CDR3 spans 13 residues. CDR3 DNA: TGTGCCAGCAGTTACTCGAGGCGGAGCGGCTACACCTTC. Encoded protein: CASSYSRRSGYTF.

The V and J genes are TRBV19 and TRBJ2-2; 9 nucleotides align to TRBD1. V shed 4 bases, J shed 7 bases, and the junction held 10 bases outside the gene matches. Per germline, CDR1 LNHDA and CDR2 SQIVND (reference sequence). The CDR3 extends over 16 amino acids. CDR3 sequence (DNA): TGTGCCAGTAGTAAGTCGGGGACAGGGTTACTCGGGGAGCTGTTTTTT. Protein sequence: CASSKSGTGLLGELFF.

The chain has TRBV12-3 or TRBV12-4 and TRBJ2-6; D ambiguous. CDR3 length: 13 residues. The V gene lost 7 bases and the J gene lost 0 bases, with 4 bases spanning the gap. The CDR3 reads CASNLSGANVLTF. Written as DNA, the CDR3 is TGTGCCAGCAATCTCTCTGGGGCCAACGTCCTGACTTTC.

The gene calls are TRBV18 and TRBJ2-1; 8 nucleotides match TRBD1. The CDR3 has 19 residues. CDR1 and CDR2 from the germline V gene are KGHSH and LQKENI. V shed 6 bases and J 3 bases; nucleotides not matched to a gene: 19. The DNA of the CDR3 is TGTGCCAGCTCCCTCGCGGCAGGGGGCCCCGACCCCCACTACAATGAGCAGTTCTTC. It specifies CASSLAAGGPDPHYNEQFF.